Listed below are T cell receptor beta chains from one sample, sequenced in a study of T cells in localized non-small cell lung cancer. Here immunoSEQ multiplex PCR was the method, and the copy in TCRdb shows in-frame clones only, minus some. The sample has about 59,000 clones, about 90% seen once. This sample comprised peripheral blood, obtained before any cancer treatment. The receptors derive from a man aged 40 to 70 with stage I squamous cell lung carcinoma. Each CDR3 is given with its conserved first and last residue. The order of the fields is V gene, clone size, CDR3 protein. Size is omitted from some rows. Given values are once, few, many or a class for expanded clones.

>TRBV7-6|-
CASSPGTGNSGANVLTF
>TRBV7-8|-
CASSSGTSGLGTQYF
>TRBV4-2|-
CASSQGAGGTYEQYF
>TRBV28|-
CASSSREPQHF
>TRBV19|-
CASSMNGQGPYEQYF
>TRBV13|-
CASSYWTSGSKTQYF
>TRBV12-5|-
CASGFHPLTAGPGELFF
>TRBV7-3|once
CASSPTGDNEQFF
>TRBV14|-
CASSQASLAGNEQFF
>TRBV6-5|-
CASSYSSQGATYGYTF
>TRBV6-5|few
CASRDRGRGGYTF
>TRBV5-1|once
CASTPAGGRETQYF
>TRBV7-2|once
CASSLGSLGGILETQYF
>TRBV7-2|-
CASSPNLGRVGETQYF
>TRBV4-1|-
CASSQLGGYNEQFF
>TRBV19|-
CASSRNGGLSETQYF
>TRBV30|-
CAWSIGTGGLDEQYF
>TRBV6-5|-
CASRRDRSGQPQHF
>TRBV7-3|-
CASSPPGTSVAGELFF
>TRBV5-1|once
CASSFSEGASGYNEQFF
>TRBV10-3|-
CAISETGRGSNQPQHF
>TRBV7-2|-
CASSLGGGPGISTQYF
>TRBV27|-
CASSLKRGGEDTQYF
>TRBV9|-
CASSATSGIDYNEQFF
>TRBV7-3|-
CASSLEGGLYTEAFF
>TRBV6-5|-
CASSYGGAVDYGYTF
>TRBV28|once
CASSLSWGSLNNEQFF
>TRBV7-7|-
CASSLGRGSEQYF
>TRBV6-6|-
CASTSGTRYYEQYF
>TRBV5-1|-
CASSLGGNDGYTF
>TRBV4-1|-
CASSQVGTGALRGETQYF
>TRBV7-2|-
CASSLVSGALSNQPQHF
>TRBV19|-
CASSGQHNQPQHF
>TRBV7-2|-
CASSLGAATDTQYF
>TRBV19|-
CASSVTPVGANEQFF
>TRBV11-2|-
CASSLDGGTGIYGYTF
>TRBV29-1|-
CSARDRGDTGELFF
>TRBV29-1|-
CSVEASSGSYNEQFF
>TRBV6-5|-
CASSPTGNHDTQYF
>TRBV7-2|-
CASSLAQAGAVDTQYF
>TRBV4-3|-
CASSSAGREPDTQYF
>TRBV10-1|once
CASSESMAGGYNEQFF
>TRBV7-2|-
CASSFQETQYF
>TRBV7-3|-
CASSPIYEQYF
>TRBV7-3|-
CASSLIKAGGNEQFF
>TRBV2|-
CASSFGGGMNTEAFF
>TRBV27|-
CASSLPGTPYNEQFF
>TRBV4-3|-
CASSLGQVDYNEQFF
>TRBV7-2|few
CASSQIYDRQYF
>TRBV7-3|-
CASSLRPSGISSYNEQFF